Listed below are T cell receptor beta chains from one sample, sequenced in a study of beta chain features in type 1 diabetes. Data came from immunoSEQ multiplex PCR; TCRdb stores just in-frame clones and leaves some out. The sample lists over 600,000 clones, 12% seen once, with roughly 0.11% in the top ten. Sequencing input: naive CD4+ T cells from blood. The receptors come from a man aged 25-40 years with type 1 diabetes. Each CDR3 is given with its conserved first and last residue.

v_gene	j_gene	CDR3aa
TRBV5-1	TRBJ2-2	CASSPSGGDTGELFF
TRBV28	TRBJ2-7	CASSPIGLAGGFNTYEQYF
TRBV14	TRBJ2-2	CASSHLAVSGRNTGELFF
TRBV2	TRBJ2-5	CASSEREGTSGTQYF
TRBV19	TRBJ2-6	CASSPGQGFLSGANVLTF
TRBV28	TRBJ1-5	CASSLSTLNQPQHF
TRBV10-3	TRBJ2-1	CATLAGGYNEQFF
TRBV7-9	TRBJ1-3	CASSTQQGAPGNTIYF
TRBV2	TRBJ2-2	CASSEALRIGAQGSGELFF
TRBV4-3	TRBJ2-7	CASSGTGSYEQYF
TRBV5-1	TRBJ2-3	CASSLGGRSDTQYF
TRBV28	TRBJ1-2	CASSLLQGQPYGYTF
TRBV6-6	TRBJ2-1	CASSFSRTPNEQFF
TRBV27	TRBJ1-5	CASSLSLNQPQHF
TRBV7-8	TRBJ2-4	CASSLGLAKNIQYF
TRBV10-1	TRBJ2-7	CASSESSGQGYEQYF
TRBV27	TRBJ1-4	CASSSPGTVEKLFF
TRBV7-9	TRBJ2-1	CASSATASYNEQFF
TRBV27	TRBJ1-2	CASREGQLYGYTF
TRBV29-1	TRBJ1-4	CSVVAADEKLFF
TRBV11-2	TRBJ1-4	CASSDAKGGEKLFF
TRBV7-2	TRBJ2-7	CASSTRLGPDEQYF
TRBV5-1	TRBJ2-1	CASSLRPGQTAPYNEQFF
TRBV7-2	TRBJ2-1	CASSLAGTSVGEQFF
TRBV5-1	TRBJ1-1	CASSFEGYGNTEAFF
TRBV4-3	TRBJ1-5	CASSQGVALNQPQHF
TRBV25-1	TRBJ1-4	CASSESPRDNEKLFF
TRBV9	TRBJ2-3	CASSFPGTSTDTQYF
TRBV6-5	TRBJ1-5	CASSWSPEQPQHF
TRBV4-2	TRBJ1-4	CASRGQGLTNEKLFF
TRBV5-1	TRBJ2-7	CASSLAAGQDYEQYF
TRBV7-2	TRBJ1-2	CASSWRQGSGGYTF
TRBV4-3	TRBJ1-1	CASSQVGSDTEAFF
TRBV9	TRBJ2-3	CASSVAGPALSTDTQYF
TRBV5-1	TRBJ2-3	CASSLSLAGAATDTQYF
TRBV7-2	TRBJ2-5	CASSNRQGFETQYF
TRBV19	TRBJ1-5	CASSKARGDNQPQHF
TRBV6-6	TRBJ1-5	CASSYSRGLQPQHF
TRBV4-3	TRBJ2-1	CASSQEGTAGGRMHEQFF
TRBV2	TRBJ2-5	CASRPSPRFQETQYF
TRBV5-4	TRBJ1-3	CASNLQGPGNTIYF
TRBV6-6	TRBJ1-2	CASRTDRDVYTF
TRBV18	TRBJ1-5	CASSPSPLKSNQPQHF
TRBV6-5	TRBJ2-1	CASRLGTGSYNEQFF
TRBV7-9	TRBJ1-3	CASSLRGRGNTIYF
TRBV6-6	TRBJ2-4	CASSKGEAKNIQYF
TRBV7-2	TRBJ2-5	CASSTGQVVETQYF
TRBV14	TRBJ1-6	CASSLLRGSYNSPLHF
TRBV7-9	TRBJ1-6	CASSLEVYQSPLHF
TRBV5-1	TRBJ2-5	CASSLEGQETQYF
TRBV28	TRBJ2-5	CASSPPRRETQYF
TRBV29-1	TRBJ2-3	CSATRRFTDTQYF
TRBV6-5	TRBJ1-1	CASSYQATLNTEAFF